These 5 T cell receptor beta chains were sequenced from one sample in a study of cytomegalovirus exposure and HLA in healthy donors. Profiled with immunoSEQ multiplex PCR; TCRdb holds only in-frame clones, not every one. Altogether around 150,000 clones are present, approximately 80% being singletons, with the ten largest covering under 2.5%. The sequenced sample was PBMCs. These receptors all come from a man aged 30 to 39 in good health and CMV-seropositive.

This chain connects TRBV11-1 to TRBJ2-5; 10 bases match TRBD1. There are 15 residues in the CDR3. Trimming removed 1 base from V and 5 bases from J; junction bases left unmatched: 4. The V gene's germline CDR1 is SGHAT and CDR2 FQDESV (reference sequence). CDR3 residues: CASSLVTGGAETQYF. CDR3 bases: TGTGCCAGCAGCTTAGTGACAGGGGGCGCTGAGACCCAGTACTTC.

For this clone: One end of the junction fails to match germline, which may point to a read error. This sequence joins TRBV7-7 and TRBJ2-3; 12 nucleotides align to TRBD2. This CDR3 has 16 amino acids. CDR1 is SSHAT, CDR2 FNYEAQ, per germline (reference sequence). Here the CDR3 DNA reads TGTGCTAGCAGTGCTCTAGCGGGGGGGCTCACAGATACGCAGTATTTT. Protein: CASSALAGGLTDTQYF.

The J gene is TRBJ2-5, the V gene TRBV7-9; the D is unclear. This CDR3 contains 13 residues. In germline, CDR1 is SEHNR, CDR2 FQNEAQ (reference sequence). V was clipped by 5 bases and J by 4 bases, with 11 bases between them. The CDR3 protein is CASSPRPRETQYF. The CDR3 nucleotides read TGTGCCAGCAGCCCCAGGCCCAGAGAGACCCAGTACTTC.

The sample holds one count of this clone. The chain employs TRBV5-5 and TRBJ1-4; 9 bases line up with TRBD1. The length of the CDR3 is 16 residues. Germline V gene lookup returns CDR1 SGHKS and CDR2 YYEKEE (reference sequence). The V segment lost 0 bases and the J segment 4 bases; nucleotides outside the gene matches: 4. The CDR3, as DNA: TGTGCCAGCAGCTTGGTGGCGACAGGGGGTAATGAAAAACTGTTTTTT. As protein: CASSLVATGGNEKLFF.

A few counts support this clone. This sequence joins TRBV5-1 and TRBJ2-7, with 9 bases matching TRBD1. This CDR3 contains 14 residues. The germline V gene has CDR1 SGHRS and CDR2 YFSETQ. V shed 2 bases, J shed 7 bases, and the junction held 7 bases outside the gene matches. The CDR3 protein is CASSLTGQGREQYF. The CDR3 bases are TGCGCCAGCAGCTTAACGGGACAGGGTCGGGAGCAGTACTTC.